This T cell receptor (beta chain) was found in a study of patients and donors after allogeneic stem cell transplantation (dated by TCRdb to 2020 to 2022). From V the trimming removes 4 bases and from J it removes 10 bases, while the gene matches leave 5 bases of the junction unaccounted for. The CDR3 measures 14 amino acids from cysteine to phenylalanine. Solely the CDR3 DNA is kept, with 42 bases framed from the first base. For CDR1 and CDR2, the germline V gene lists SGHRS and YFSETQ. As concerns this clonotype: Which antigen it targets is not known. Base-call qualities are not available, and no considerably larger clone is one nucleotide away.

Libraries were prepared through RT-PCR. Sequencing used a NextSeq 550. The public reads were quality trimmed at Q25 with fastp and then assembled into clones with MiXCR by TCRdb, keeping productive beta chains. Each record represents a unique CDR3 protein, reported with the most common genes and DNA among its rows. Within this sample are roughly 960,000 distinct CDR3 sequences, with under 20% of them counted one time only. The ten largest clones represent around 6% of the sample. Sequencing input: blood, either unsorted or a sorted T cell fraction (not recorded which). The rearrangement joined TRBV5-1 to TRBJ2-1; 13 nucleotides in the junction match TRBD2. The receptor was isolated from a human donor who was either an allogeneic HSCT recipient or a stem cell or donor lymphocyte infusion donor (not recorded which). It is not recorded whose cells these are; they may come from a transplant donor. The sequenced DNA is TGCGCCAGCAGCGGGACTAGCGGGGTCGTCGAGCAGTTCTTC. This yields the protein CASSGTSGVVEQFF.